This T cell receptor beta chain was found in a study of OX40 agonist ivuxolimab in advanced cancers. This CDR3 is 14 amino acids long. Trimming cost V 5 bases and J 2 bases; bases outside gene matches: 5. Germline V CDR1 and CDR2: SGHTA, FQGNSA. Study-wide results and limits: CD8+ T cells showed, on average, more clonal expansion than CD4+ cells. Both CD4+ and CD8+ T cell populations in blood had undergone clonal expansion by week 6 at 0.1 to 3.0 mg/kg.

Note on this clone: Its antigen remains unknown.

Clones were sequenced by immunoSEQ multiplex PCR, and TCRdb holds only the in-frame ones, with some missing. Found here are about 45,000 clones, approximately 82% of them singletons; the top ten hold 2.6%. The sequence was collected from an adult with an advanced solid tumor such as melanoma, head and neck, liver or kidney cancer. The sequenced sample was CD4+ or CD8+ T cells sorted from blood, obtained in a trial of the OX40 agonist ivuxolimab. This chain joins TRBV7-2 and TRBJ2-7, with 8 bases fitting TRBD2. CDR3 nucleotide sequence: TGTGCCAGCAGCCGGACTAGCTTAACCTACGAGCAGTACTTC. Translation: CASSRTSLTYEQYF.